These T cell receptor beta chains were read from a single sample in a study of CD8+ T cells in alopecia areata. Libraries were prepared by immunoSEQ multiplex PCR; TCRdb keeps only in-frame clonotypes and omits some of them. The sample includes 110,000 to 150,000 clones, nearly 55% of them seen just once. The sample in question was CD8+ T cells sorted from blood, obtained at week 4, from a patient treated with tofacitinib. These receptor sequences come from a human donor with alopecia areata. Each CDR3 is given without its conserved first and last residue. The order of the fields is V gene, clone size, D gene, CDR3 protein. D genes are given only for firm matches. The size of a clone is reported for some rows only, either as once, few or many, or as a class for expanded clones.

V gene: TRBV6-5; clone size: NA; D gene: TRBD1; CDR3 protein: ASSYGQGLETQY
V gene: TRBV11-2; clone size: NA; D gene: TRBD2; CDR3 protein: ASSESGGTQY
V gene: TRBV4-1; clone size: NA; D gene: NA; CDR3 protein: ASSQDDLHSGDTQY
V gene: TRBV4-1; clone size: NA; D gene: NA; CDR3 protein: ASRVNPSRSYEQY
V gene: TRBV2; clone size: NA; D gene: NA; CDR3 protein: ASLLDSGEQF
V gene: TRBV21-1; clone size: NA; D gene: NA; CDR3 protein: ASSKGPEAGELF
V gene: TRBV27; clone size: NA; D gene: NA; CDR3 protein: ASSLTGSTEAF
V gene: TRBV4-2; clone size: NA; D gene: NA; CDR3 protein: ASSQTISQETQY
V gene: TRBV20-1; clone size: once; D gene: NA; CDR3 protein: SALESEQF
V gene: TRBV30; clone size: NA; D gene: NA; CDR3 protein: AWSKQGDWRDEQY
V gene: TRBV7-9; clone size: few; D gene: TRBD2; CDR3 protein: ASSSKRGMETQY
V gene: TRBV11-2; clone size: NA; D gene: NA; CDR3 protein: ASSPTGEANYGYT
V gene: TRBV27; clone size: NA; D gene: NA; CDR3 protein: ASSLRQSYEQY
V gene: TRBV19; clone size: few; D gene: NA; CDR3 protein: ASSIADTNQPQH
V gene: TRBV13; clone size: NA; D gene: TRBD2; CDR3 protein: ASSLLAGGLLDYEQY
V gene: TRBV27; clone size: NA; D gene: TRBD1; CDR3 protein: ASSTGASTDTQY
V gene: TRBV23-1; clone size: few; D gene: NA; CDR3 protein: ASSQSELGYEQY
V gene: TRBV29-1; clone size: few; D gene: NA; CDR3 protein: SVSAEPYEQY
V gene: TRBV4-3; clone size: NA; D gene: NA; CDR3 protein: ASSQGLGSLETQY
V gene: TRBV25-1; clone size: NA; D gene: NA; CDR3 protein: ASSDFSQVQYEQY
V gene: TRBV9; clone size: NA; D gene: NA; CDR3 protein: ASSVDGDSYGYT
V gene: TRBV5-6; clone size: NA; D gene: NA; CDR3 protein: ASSLGATQY